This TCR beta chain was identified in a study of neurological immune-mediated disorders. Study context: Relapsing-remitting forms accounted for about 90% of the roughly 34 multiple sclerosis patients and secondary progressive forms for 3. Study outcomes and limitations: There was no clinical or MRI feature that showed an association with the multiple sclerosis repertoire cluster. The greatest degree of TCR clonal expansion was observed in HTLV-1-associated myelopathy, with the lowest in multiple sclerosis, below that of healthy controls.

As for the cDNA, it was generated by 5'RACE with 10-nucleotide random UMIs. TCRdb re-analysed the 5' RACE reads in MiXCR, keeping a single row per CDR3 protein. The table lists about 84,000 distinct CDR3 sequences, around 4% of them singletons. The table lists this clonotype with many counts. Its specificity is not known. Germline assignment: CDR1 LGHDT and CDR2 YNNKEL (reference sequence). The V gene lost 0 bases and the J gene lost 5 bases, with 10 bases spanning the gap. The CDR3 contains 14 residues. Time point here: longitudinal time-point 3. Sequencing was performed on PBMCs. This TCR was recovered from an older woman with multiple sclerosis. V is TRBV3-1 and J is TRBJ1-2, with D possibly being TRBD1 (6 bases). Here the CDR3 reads CASSQDLQGYGYTF. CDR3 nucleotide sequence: TGTGCCAGCAGCCAAGATCTGCAGGGGTATGGCTACACCTTC. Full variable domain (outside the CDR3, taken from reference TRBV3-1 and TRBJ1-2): DTAVSQTPKYLVTQMGNDKSIKCEQNLGHDTMYWYKQDSKKFLKIMFSYNNKELIINETVPNRFSPKSPDKAHLNLHINSLELGDSAVYFCASSQDLQGYGYTFGSGTRLTVV.